Presented here are 14 T cell receptor beta chains from one specimen sequenced in a study of blood T cell repertoires in COVID-19. This table comes from immunoSEQ multiplex PCR, and its TCRdb copy is limited to in-frame clones, with some not included. Among under 400,000 clones listed, approximately 90% were seen once. Sequenced: peripheral blood. These receptors were obtained from a woman younger than 45 with COVID-19, enrolled during active disease.

This chain links TRBV28 with TRBJ2-7; D perhaps matches TRBD1 (6 bases). The CDR3 is made up of 15 amino acids. Deletions cut 5 bases from V and 4 bases from J, with 18 bases between. CDR1 and CDR2 (germline): MDHEN, SYDVKM. CDR3 DNA: TGTGCCAGCAGTGCCTCGGGACAAAGTTTGTACGAGCAGTACGTC. It specifies CASSASGQSLYEQYV.

The chain links TRBV12-3 or TRBV12-4 to TRBJ2-5; D may be TRBD1 (6 bases). Trimming cost V 6 bases and J 5 bases, with 13 bases left between them. The CDR3 runs 13 residues. The CDR3 spells CASRTRQEETQYF. For the CDR3, the DNA is TGTGCCAGCAGAACTCGACAGGAGGAGACCCAGTACTTC.

The V gene is TRBV3-1 (or the pseudogene TRBV3-2), the J gene TRBJ1-2; D gene uncertain. CDR3 length: 13 residues. CDR1 and CDR2 (germline): LGHDT, YNNKEL (reference sequence). Trimming took off 0 bases at V and 5 bases at J, with 7 bases between the two ends. The CDR3 DNA reads TGTGCCAGCAGCCAAGATCTAGGATATGGCTACACCTTC. This encodes CASSQDLGYGYTF.

The CDR3 loop reads CASSQARGSDTGELFF. In nucleotides, the CDR3 is TGCGCCAGCAGCCAAGCCAGGGGCAGCGACACCGGGGAGCTGTTTTTT. This chain joins TRBV4-1 and TRBJ2-2; a weak D match, TRBD1 (6 bases). Germline lookup yields CDR1 MGHRA and CDR2 YSYEKL. V dropped 1 base and J dropped 3 bases, with 12 bases sitting between them. The CDR3 extends over 16 amino acids.

The chain has TRBV5-1 and TRBJ1-4, with 7 bases matching TRBD1. Trimming at V came to 3 bases and at J to 7 bases, leaving 6 bases not matched to a gene. The CDR3 loop spans 14 amino acids. Germline assignment: CDR1 SGHRS and CDR2 YFSETQ. The CDR3 sequence: CASSYDREFEKLFF. CDR3 nucleotide sequence: TGCGCCAGCAGCTACGACAGGGAATTTGAAAAACTGTTTTTT.

The V call is TRBV27, the J call TRBJ1-1; 8 bases agree with TRBD1. V lost 3 bases and J lost 5; bases outside the gene matches: 5. The V gene's germline CDR1 is MNHEY and CDR2 SMNVEV (reference sequence). CDR3 size: 14 residues. CDR3 coding DNA: TGTGCCAGCAGTTTGGACAGGGCAGGGACTGAAGCTTTCTTT. Translation gives CASSLDRAGTEAFF.

V is TRBV5-1 and J is TRBJ1-1; D is unclear. The CDR3 is 17 residues long. Trimming cost V 2 bases and J 0 bases, with 17 bases left between them. From germline, CDR1 is SGHRS and CDR2 YFSETQ. The CDR3 DNA follows: TGCGCCAGCAGCTTTGGCAGGACTGCCCTCATGAACACTGAAGCTTTCTTT. This sequence encodes CASSFGRTALMNTEAFF. Using reference TRBV5-1 and TRBJ1-1 for the parts outside the CDR3, the full variable domain is KAGVTQTPRYLIKTRGQQVTLSCSPISGHRSVSWYQQTPGQGLQFLFEYFSETQRNKGNFPGRFSGRQFSNSRSEMNVSTLELGDSALYLCASSFGRTALMNTEAFFGQGTRLTVV.

This rearrangement joins TRBV5-4 to TRBJ1-2; 7 nucleotides align to TRBD1. The CDR3 loop spans 15 amino acids. The germline CDR1 and CDR2 sequences are SGHNT and YYREEE (reference sequence). V shed 2 bases and J 6 bases; nucleotides not matched to a gene: 10. The CDR3 DNA sequence: TGTGCCAGCAGCTTCCCTCGACAGGGAAGGGATGGCTACACCTTC. This encodes CASSFPRQGRDGYTF.

CDR3 sequence reads: CASSLTPPTQRGFGYTF. CDR3 nucleotide sequence: TGTGCCAGCAGTTTAACCCCACCTACACAACGGGGGTTTGGCTACACCTTC. This chain links TRBV27 with TRBJ1-2, with a tentative D call TRBD1 (5 bases). CDR3 length: 17 amino acids. Trimming cost V 2 bases and J 7 bases, with 23 bases left between them. Germline CDR1 is MNHEY and CDR2 is SMNVEV (reference sequence).

The chain combines TRBV28 with TRBJ2-6, with a tentative D call TRBD1 (5 bases). The CDR3 consists of 17 residues. The germline CDR1 and CDR2 sequences are MDHEN and SYDVKM. Between the trimmed V and J ends, which lost 6 bases and 0 bases, there was a span of 15 bases. The CDR3 region is CASSPPGATSGANVLTF. CDR3 nucleotides: TGTGCCAGCAGCCCTCCTGGGGCCACCTCTGGGGCCAACGTCCTGACTTTC.

This clone was seen once. The V and J genes are TRBV5-6 and TRBJ1-2, with D maybe TRBD1 (5 bases). This CDR3 has 14 residues. Germline CDR1 SGHDT, CDR2 YYEEEE. The V end lost 0 bases, the J end lost 2 bases, and 8 bases lay between the germline ends. The CDR3 loop is CASSLARQNYGYTF. The CDR3 nucleotides read TGTGCCAGCAGCTTGGCCCGACAGAACTATGGCTACACCTTC. Drawing the rest from reference TRBV5-6 and TRBJ1-2, the complete variable domain is DAGVTQSPTHLIKTRGQQVTLRCSPKSGHDTVSWYQQALGQGPQFIFQYYEEEERQRGNFPDRFSGHQFPNYSSELNVNALLLGDSALYLCASSLARQNYGYTFGSGTRLTVV.

The chain uses TRBV5-6 and TRBJ2-7; no definite D call. The germline gives CDR1 SGHDT, CDR2 YYEEEE. CDR3 length equals 17 residues. Trimming removed 3 bases at V and 1 base at J, with 20 bases between. CDR3 sequence: CASSYSGSAYNSYEQYV. For the CDR3, the DNA is TGTGCCAGCAGCTACAGTGGGTCGGCGTACAATTCCTACGAGCAGTACGTC.

The rearrangement joins TRBV4-1 to TRBJ2-1; 9 bases align to TRBD2. This CDR3 is built from 17 residues. Trimming removed 1 base from V and 9 bases from J; junction bases left unmatched: 13. CDR1 MGHRA and CDR2 YSYEKL come from the germline V gene. CDR3 nucleotide sequence: TGCGCCAGCAGCCAAGCCCCCTGGCGGGGGGGCCAGAGTGAGCAGTTCTTC. It yields the protein CASSQAPWRGGQSEQFF.

This rearrangement joins TRBV9 to TRBJ2-2; no clear D. The germline CDR1 and CDR2 sequences are SGDLS and YYNGEE. The CDR3 is made up of 14 amino acids. Trimming removed 0 bases from V and 0 bases from J, with 3 bases in between. The CDR3 here is CASSVATNTGELFF. DNA of the CDR3: TGTGCCAGCAGCGTAGCTACGAACACCGGGGAGCTGTTTTTT.